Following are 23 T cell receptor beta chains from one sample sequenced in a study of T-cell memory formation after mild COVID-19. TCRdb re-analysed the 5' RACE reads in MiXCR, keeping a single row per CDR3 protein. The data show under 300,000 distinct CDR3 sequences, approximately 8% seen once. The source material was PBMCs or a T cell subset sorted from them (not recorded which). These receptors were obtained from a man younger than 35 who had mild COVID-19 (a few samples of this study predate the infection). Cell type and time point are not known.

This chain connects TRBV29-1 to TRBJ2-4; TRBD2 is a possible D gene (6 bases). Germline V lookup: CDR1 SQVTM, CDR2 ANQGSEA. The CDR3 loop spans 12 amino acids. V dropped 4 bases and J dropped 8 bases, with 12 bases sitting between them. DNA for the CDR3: TGCAGCGTTGCAGGAGGGACTCACATTCAGTACTTC. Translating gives CSVAGGTHIQYF.

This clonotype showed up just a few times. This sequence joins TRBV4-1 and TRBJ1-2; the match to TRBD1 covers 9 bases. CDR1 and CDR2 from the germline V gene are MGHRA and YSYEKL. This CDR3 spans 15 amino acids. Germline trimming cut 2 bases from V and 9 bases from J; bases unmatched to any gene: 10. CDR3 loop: CASSQPGQGVISYTF. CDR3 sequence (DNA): TGCGCCAGCAGCCAACCGGGACAGGGAGTAATCAGCTACACCTTC.

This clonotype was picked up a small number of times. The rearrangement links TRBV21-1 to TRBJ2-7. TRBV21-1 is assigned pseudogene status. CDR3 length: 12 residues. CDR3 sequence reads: CASAISSYEQYV. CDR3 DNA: TGTGCCAGCGCGATCAGCTCCTACGAGCAGTACGTC.

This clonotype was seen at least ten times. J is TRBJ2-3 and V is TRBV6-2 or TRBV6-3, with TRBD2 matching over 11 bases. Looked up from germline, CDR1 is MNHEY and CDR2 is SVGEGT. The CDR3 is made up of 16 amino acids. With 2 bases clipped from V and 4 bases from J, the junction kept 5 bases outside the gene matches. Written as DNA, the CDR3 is TGTGCCAGCAGTTACGTGACTAGCGGGGAGTCAGATACGCAGTATTTT. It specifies CASSYVTSGESDTQYF.

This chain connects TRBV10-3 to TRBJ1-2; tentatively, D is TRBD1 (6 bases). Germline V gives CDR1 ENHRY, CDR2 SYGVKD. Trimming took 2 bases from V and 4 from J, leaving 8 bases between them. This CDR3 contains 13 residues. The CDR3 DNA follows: TGTGCCATCAGTGAGGGACAGCTCTATGGCTACACCTTC. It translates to CAISEGQLYGYTF.

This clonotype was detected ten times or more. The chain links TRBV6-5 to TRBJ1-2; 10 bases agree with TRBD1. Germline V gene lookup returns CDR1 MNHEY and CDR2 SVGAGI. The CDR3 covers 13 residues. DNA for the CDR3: TGTGCGGCATACCGGACAGGGGGATATGGCTACACCTTC. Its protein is CAAYRTGGYGYTF.

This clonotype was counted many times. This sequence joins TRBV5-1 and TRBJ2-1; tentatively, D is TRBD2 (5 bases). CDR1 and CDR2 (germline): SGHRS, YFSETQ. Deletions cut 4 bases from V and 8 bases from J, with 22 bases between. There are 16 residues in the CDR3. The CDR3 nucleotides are TGCGCCAGCAGCCCGGAGGTGGGCAGAGCCGGCGATGAGCAGTTCTTC. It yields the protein CASSPEVGRAGDEQFF.

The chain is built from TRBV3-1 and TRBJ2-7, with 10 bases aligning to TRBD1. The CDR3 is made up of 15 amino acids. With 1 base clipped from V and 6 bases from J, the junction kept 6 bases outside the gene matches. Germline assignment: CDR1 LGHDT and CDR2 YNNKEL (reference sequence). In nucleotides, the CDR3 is TGTGCCAGCAGCCAAGGCCCCGGGACAGGGGCCGAGCAGTACTTC. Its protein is CASSQGPGTGAEQYF.

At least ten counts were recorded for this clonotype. CDR3 sequence (DNA): TGTGCCAGCAGCTTAAGCCAGGGCGGAAACATTCAGTACTTC. Translated: CASSLSQGGNIQYF. The chain couples TRBV7-2 to TRBJ2-4, with TRBD1 as a possible D gene (5 bases). Trimming removed 2 bases from V and 6 bases from J, with 11 bases in between. Germline loops: CDR1 SGHTA, CDR2 FQGNSA. The length of the CDR3 is 14 residues.

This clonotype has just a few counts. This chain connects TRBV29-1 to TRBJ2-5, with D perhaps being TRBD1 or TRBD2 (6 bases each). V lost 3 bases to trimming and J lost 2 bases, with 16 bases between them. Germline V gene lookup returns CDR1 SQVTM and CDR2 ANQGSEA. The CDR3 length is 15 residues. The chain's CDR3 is CSVERNGGGQETQYF. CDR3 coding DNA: TGCAGCGTTGAGAGAAACGGGGGCGGGCAAGAGACCCAGTACTTC.

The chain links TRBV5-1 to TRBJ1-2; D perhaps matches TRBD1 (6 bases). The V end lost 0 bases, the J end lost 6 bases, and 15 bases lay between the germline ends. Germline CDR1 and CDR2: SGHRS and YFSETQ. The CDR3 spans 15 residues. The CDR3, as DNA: TGCGCCAGCAGCTTGGAAGGGACACAGGCTGATGGCTACACCTTC. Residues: CASSLEGTQADGYTF.

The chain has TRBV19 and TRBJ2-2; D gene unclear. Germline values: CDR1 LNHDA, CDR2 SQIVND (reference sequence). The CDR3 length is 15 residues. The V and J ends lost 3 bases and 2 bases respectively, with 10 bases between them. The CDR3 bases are TGTGCCAGTAGTATCGGATCCGTTAACACCGGGGAGCTGTTTTTT. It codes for CASSIGSVNTGELFF.

The DNA of the CDR3 is TGCAGTGCTAGAGAAGGGGGGAGCTACGAGCAGTACTTC. Residues: CSAREGGSYEQYF. This chain links TRBV20-1 with TRBJ2-7, with D perhaps assigned TRBD1 or TRBD2 (6 bases each). The CDR3 is made up of 13 amino acids. V was shortened by 0 bases and J by 3 bases, with 9 bases between the two germline ends. CDR1 is DFQATT and CDR2 is SNEGSKA in the germline V gene (reference sequence).

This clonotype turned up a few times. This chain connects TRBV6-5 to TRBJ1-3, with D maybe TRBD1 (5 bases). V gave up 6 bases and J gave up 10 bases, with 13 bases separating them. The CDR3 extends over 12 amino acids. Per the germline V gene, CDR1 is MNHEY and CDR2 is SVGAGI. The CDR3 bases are TGTGCCAGCAGGGGGGACGCCAGAACCATATATTTT. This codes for CASRGDARTIYF.

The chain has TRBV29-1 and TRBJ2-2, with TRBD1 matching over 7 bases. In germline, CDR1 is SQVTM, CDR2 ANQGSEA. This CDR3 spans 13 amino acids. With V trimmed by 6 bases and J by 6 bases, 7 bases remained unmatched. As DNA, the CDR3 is TGCAGCGTGACCGGGACAGACCCCGGGGAGCTGTTTTTT. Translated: CSVTGTDPGELFF.

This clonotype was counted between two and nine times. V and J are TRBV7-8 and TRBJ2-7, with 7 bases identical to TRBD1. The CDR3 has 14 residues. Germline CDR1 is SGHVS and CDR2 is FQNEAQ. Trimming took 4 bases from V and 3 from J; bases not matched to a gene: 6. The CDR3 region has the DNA TGTGCCAGCAGCTCCCGACAGGGCCGCTACGAGCAGTACTTC. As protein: CASSSRQGRYEQYF.

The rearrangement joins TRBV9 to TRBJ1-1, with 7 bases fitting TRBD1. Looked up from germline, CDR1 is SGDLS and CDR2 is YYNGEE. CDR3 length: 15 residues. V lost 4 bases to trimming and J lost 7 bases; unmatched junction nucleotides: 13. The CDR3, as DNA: TGTGCCAGCAGCTCCTCTCTGGGGCAGGGGGGTGAAGCTTTCTTT. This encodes CASSSSLGQGGEAFF. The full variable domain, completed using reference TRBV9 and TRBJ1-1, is DSGVTQTPKHLITATGQRVTLRCSPRSGDLSVYWYQQSLDQGLQFLIQYYNGEERAKGNILERFSAQQFPDLHSELNLSSLELGDSALYFCASSSSLGQGGEAFFGQGTRLTVV.

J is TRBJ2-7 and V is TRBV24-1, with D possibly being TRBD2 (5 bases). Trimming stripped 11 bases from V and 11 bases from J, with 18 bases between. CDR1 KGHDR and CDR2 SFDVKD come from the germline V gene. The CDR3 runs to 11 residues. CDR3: CAILQDGEKYF. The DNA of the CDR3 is TGTGCCATCCTGCAGGACGGGGAAAAGTACTTC.

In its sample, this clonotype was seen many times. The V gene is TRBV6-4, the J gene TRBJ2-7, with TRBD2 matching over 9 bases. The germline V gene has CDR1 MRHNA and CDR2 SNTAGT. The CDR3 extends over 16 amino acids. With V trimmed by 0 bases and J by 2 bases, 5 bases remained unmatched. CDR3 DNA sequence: TGTGCCAGCAGTGACTCGGGCGGGGGGGCGGCCTACGAGCAGTACTTC. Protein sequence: CASSDSGGGAAYEQYF.

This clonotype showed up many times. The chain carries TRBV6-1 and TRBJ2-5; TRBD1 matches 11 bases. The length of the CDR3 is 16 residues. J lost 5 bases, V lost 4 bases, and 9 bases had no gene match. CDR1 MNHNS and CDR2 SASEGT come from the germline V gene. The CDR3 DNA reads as TGTGCCAGCAGTGGCCGGGACAGGGGGTTTCTGGAGACCCAGTACTTC. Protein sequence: CASSGRDRGFLETQYF.

For the CDR3, the DNA is TGCAGTGCCGTCTTAGGGACTGGCACAGATACGCAGTATTTT. Its translation is CSAVLGTGTDTQYF. This chain joins TRBV20-1 and TRBJ2-3; D might be TRBD2 (6 bases). The CDR3 sequence is 14 residues long. The V gene's germline CDR1 is DFQATT and CDR2 SNEGSKA (reference sequence). V lost 6 bases and J 1 base, leaving 14 bases between the germline ends.

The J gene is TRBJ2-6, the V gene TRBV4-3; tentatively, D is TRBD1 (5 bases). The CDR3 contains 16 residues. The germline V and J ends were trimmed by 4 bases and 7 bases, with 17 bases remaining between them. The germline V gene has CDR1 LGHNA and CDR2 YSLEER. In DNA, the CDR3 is TGCGCCAGCAGCCCTTCTGCAAGGGGAAGAGCCAACGTCCTGACTTTC. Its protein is CASSPSARGRANVLTF.

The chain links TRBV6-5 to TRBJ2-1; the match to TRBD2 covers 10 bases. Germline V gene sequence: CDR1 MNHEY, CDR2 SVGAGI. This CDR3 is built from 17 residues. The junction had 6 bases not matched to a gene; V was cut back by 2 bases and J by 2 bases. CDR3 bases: TGTGCCAGCAGTTACCACTTAGCGGGGGGACCCTACAATGAGCAGTTCTTC. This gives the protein CASSYHLAGGPYNEQFF.